Sequencing of this T cell receptor (beta chain) was carried out in a study of cytomegalovirus exposure and HLA in healthy donors. The CDR3 loop spans 14 amino acids. Per the germline V gene, CDR1 is SGHTA and CDR2 is FQGTGA. Trimming left V 5 bases short and J 7 bases short, with 14 bases between. PCR was performed using 60 Vbeta and 13 Jbeta primers. The assay was immunoSEQ multiplex PCR, and TCRdb's table has in-frame clones only and misses some. This sample yields around 110,000 clones, of which just over 70% are seen a single time; 0.6% to 1% belongs to the top ten. The source of this sequence is a boy aged 5-17 years in good health and CMV-seronegative. Sequencing used PBMCs. V is TRBV7-3 and J is TRBJ1-4, with D tentatively TRBD1 (5 bases). The DNA of the CDR3 is TGTGCCAGCAGCCCCACCGGGGGTCTTGAAAAACTGTTTTTT. Translated: CASSPTGGLEKLFF.